The sequence of this T cell receptor (beta chain) was determined in a study of cytomegalovirus exposure and HLA in healthy donors. Looking at the study overall: A data release that came early held 80 million to 95 million unique TCRs from HLA-typed donors. The study, taken as a whole, reports: The classifier was said to identify cytomegalovirus status with high specificity and sensitivity. In a later analysis, 17,000 or so TCR beta sequences were associated with HLA alleles at 0.05 false discovery rate.

The PCR contained 60 Vbeta and 13 Jbeta primers. Repertoires were generated with immunoSEQ multiplex PCR, while TCRdb's copy carries only in-frame clones and drops some. The profile shows around 190,000 clones, around 80% of them singletons. With regard to this clone: Its matching antigen is unknown.

The CDR3 spans 12 residues. Germline values: CDR1 MNHNY, CDR2 SVGAGI (reference sequence). The V end lost 5 bases, the J end lost 5 bases, and 6 bases lay between the germline ends. The sequenced material came from PBMCs. The chain carries TRBV6-6 and TRBJ2-2; D might be TRBD1 (6 bases). The sequence was obtained from a man between 18 and 35 years old in good health and CMV-seronegative. The CDR3 here is CASSTGTGELFF. DNA of the CDR3: TGTGCCAGCAGTACAGGGACCGGGGAGCTGTTTTTT.